Each of the 27 T cell receptor beta chains below was sequenced from the same sample in a study of OX40 agonist ivuxolimab in advanced cancers. Library preparation was by the immunoSEQ multiplex PCR assay. TCRdb retrieved this table from immuneACCESS and kept in-frame rearrangements only. Not all clones are present; in checked studies, unresolved V genes account for under half, and no reason is known for the remainder. The sample table lists about 30,000 clones, about 89% of them with a count of one. About 8.4% of the sample lies in the top ten. Sequenced here: CD4+ or CD8+ T cells sorted from blood, sampled in a trial of the OX40 agonist ivuxolimab. These receptors all come from an adult with an advanced solid tumor such as melanoma, head and neck, liver or kidney cancer.

The V gene is TRBV5-8, the J gene TRBJ1-1, with D possibly being TRBD1 (6 bases). The CDR3 loop spans 12 amino acids. Germline values: CDR1 SGHTS, CDR2 YDEGEE. Trimming left V 3 bases short and J 8 bases short, with 11 bases between. The DNA for the CDR3 is TGTGCCAGCAGCTGGGGGCCCCAGGAAGCTTTCTTT. This translates into CASSWGPQEAFF.

DNA for the CDR3: TGTGCCAGCAGCGTAGCCGGCTCTGGGGCCAACGTCCTGACTTTC. Its protein is CASSVAGSGANVLTF. V and J are TRBV9 and TRBJ2-6; D is uncertain. Trimming cost V 0 bases and J 0 bases, with 4 bases left between them. Germline values: CDR1 SGDLS, CDR2 YYNGEE. There are 15 residues in the CDR3.

The J gene is TRBJ2-2, the V gene TRBV28; TRBD1 agrees at 10 bases. The V gene end was trimmed by 5 bases and the J gene end by 7 bases; junction bases not matched to a gene: 4. This CDR3 region has 14 residues. The V gene's germline CDR1 is MDHEN and CDR2 SYDVKM. Here the CDR3 DNA reads TGTGCCAGCAGTCTCGGACAGGGGGGCGGGGAGCTGTTTTTT. Translating it yields CASSLGQGGGELFF.

The V and J genes are TRBV6-5 and TRBJ2-7, with 9 bases lining up with TRBD2. This CDR3 is built from 14 residues. The germline V gene encodes CDR1 MNHEY and CDR2 SVGAGI. Trimming at V came to 6 bases and at J to 3 bases, leaving 6 bases not matched to a gene. DNA of the CDR3: TGTGCCAGCAGCGACCCTAGCGGGAACTACGAGCAGTACTTC. Its protein product is CASSDPSGNYEQYF.

The chain joins TRBV28 to TRBJ2-1; possible D gene TRBD2, 5 bases. The CDR3 consists of 15 residues. Trimming shortened V by 7 bases and J by 5 bases, and 18 bases separated the two germline ends. CDR1 and CDR2 (germline): MDHEN, SYDVKM. CDR3 sequence (DNA): TGTGCCAGCACCCCCTTGGAGGACCGGAACAATGAGCAGTTCTTC. This codes for CASTPLEDRNNEQFF. Combining the CDR3 with reference TRBV28 and TRBJ2-1 gives the whole variable domain DVKVTQSSRYLVKRTGEKVFLECVQDMDHENMFWYRQDPGLGLRLIYFSYDVKMKEKGDIPEGYSVSREKKERFSLILESASTNQTSMYLCASTPLEDRNNEQFFGPGTRLTVL.

This rearrangement joins TRBV7-6 to TRBJ2-1; perhaps TRBD1 as D (6 bases). The germline V gene has CDR1 SGHVS and CDR2 FNYEAQ. V lost 5 bases, J lost 4 bases, and 9 bases lay in between. This CDR3 has 13 amino acids. The CDR3: CASSLDSYNEQFF. For the CDR3, the DNA is TGTGCCAGCAGCCTGGACAGTTACAATGAGCAGTTCTTC.

V gene TRBV7-9 combines with J gene TRBJ1-1; no firm D call. CDR1 SEHNR and CDR2 FQNEAQ come from the germline V gene (reference sequence). The CDR3 spans 18 residues. V lost 4 bases, J lost 3 bases, and 24 bases lay in between. Written as DNA, the CDR3 is TGTGCCAGCAGCTCCGCCACAGAGGCCCTCGTCCCTTACACTGAAGCTTTCTTT. This sequence encodes CASSSATEALVPYTEAFF.

The rearrangement uses TRBV7-9 and TRBJ2-1, with D maybe TRBD2 (5 bases). The V end lost 2 bases, the J end lost 8 bases, and 13 bases lay between the germline ends. There are 14 residues in the CDR3. Germline V gene sequence: CDR1 SEHNR, CDR2 FQNEAQ (reference sequence). The CDR3 sequence is CASSLFGVGDEQFF. The CDR3 DNA is TGTGCCAGCAGCTTATTCGGGGTTGGTGATGAGCAGTTCTTC. The full variable domain, rest sourced from reference TRBV7-9 and TRBJ2-1, is DTGVSQNPRHKITKRGQNVTFRCDPISEHNRLYWYRQTLGQGPEFLTYFQNEAQLEKSRLLSDRFSAERPKGSFSTLEIQRTEQGDSAMYLCASSLFGVGDEQFFGPGTRLTVL.

This chain links TRBV6-1 with TRBJ2-1; 15 nucleotides agree with TRBD2. The J segment lost 9 bases and the V segment lost 8 bases, leaving 8 bases of the junction unmatched. Looked up from germline, CDR1 is MNHNS and CDR2 is SASEGT. This CDR3 contains 15 residues. CDR3: CASRGLAGGASEQFF. The CDR3 nucleotides read TGTGCCAGCCGGGGACTAGCGGGGGGAGCCTCTGAGCAGTTCTTC.

The chain recombines TRBV12-5 with TRBJ2-5; either TRBD1 or TRBD2 may supply D (5 bases each). The CDR3 sequence is 15 residues long. Germline values: CDR1 LGHNT, CDR2 FRNRAP. V lost 2 bases, J lost 5 bases, and 15 bases lay in between. As DNA, the CDR3 is TGTGCTAGTGGTTTGTGGGGGATGGGCGGGGAGACCCAGTACTTC. Protein product: CASGLWGMGGETQYF.

The rearrangement joins TRBV28 to TRBJ2-7, with a weak D call TRBD2 (5 bases). Trimming removed 2 bases at V and 3 bases at J, with 20 bases between. The CDR3 covers 17 residues. From germline, CDR1 is MDHEN and CDR2 SYDVKM. CDR3 DNA: TGTGCCAGCAGTTTAAACCCCCGTGACGGGAAAGGCTACGAGCAGTACTTC. Translation gives CASSLNPRDGKGYEQYF.

This rearrangement joins TRBV6-5 to TRBJ2-5; D not resolved. The DNA end favors TRBJ2-7, so the J call may be wrong. CDR3 size: 14 residues. Germline V gene lookup returns CDR1 MNHEY and CDR2 SVGAGI. CDR3 bases: TGTGCCAGCAGTTTGACCGATGGCACCTACGAGCAGTACTTC. Its translation is CASSLTDGTYEQYF.

The chain employs TRBV10-3 and TRBJ1-1; no clear D. The V end was cut by 7 bases, the J end by 0 bases, with 15 bases between. The CDR3 is 15 amino acids. Germline assignment: CDR1 ENHRY and CDR2 SYGVKD. As DNA, the CDR3 is TGTGCCATCACCCCTGGACCCCTTATGAACACTGAAGCTTTCTTT. Protein sequence: CAITPGPLMNTEAFF.

The chain is built from TRBV5-6 and TRBJ2-1, with TRBD2 matching 11 bases. The CDR3 runs 16 residues. Germline CDR1 and CDR2: SGHDT and YYEEEE. J lost 6 bases, V lost 3 bases, and 8 bases had no gene match. The CDR3 nucleotides are TGTGCCAGCAGCTCCCTAGCGGGAGGAAGGGCCAATGAGCAGTTCTTC. It encodes CASSSLAGGRANEQFF.

The chain has TRBV13 and TRBJ2-1; D tentatively reads TRBD1 or TRBD2 (5 bases each). The ends were cut back, 3 bases at V and 9 bases at J, with 9 bases in the middle. CDR1 PRHDT and CDR2 FYEKMQ come from the germline V gene (reference sequence). The CDR3 totals 12 residues. CDR3 region: CASSFGAGEQFF. CDR3 bases: TGTGCCAGCAGCTTCGGGGCGGGTGAGCAGTTCTTC.

The genes are TRBV9 and TRBJ1-1; no reliable D call. Germline-derived CDR1 and CDR2 are SGDLS and YYNGEE. The CDR3 is 14 residues long. V shed 4 bases and J shed 1 base, with 11 bases lying between them. CDR3 sequence: CASSLGWGNTEAFF. The CDR3 DNA sequence: TGTGCCAGCAGCTTAGGGTGGGGGAACACTGAAGCTTTCTTT. Full variable domain (rest looked up from reference TRBV9 and TRBJ1-1): DSGVTQTPKHLITATGQRVTLRCSPRSGDLSVYWYQQSLDQGLQFLIQYYNGEERAKGNILERFSAQQFPDLHSELNLSSLELGDSALYFCASSLGWGNTEAFFGQGTRLTVV.

The chain couples TRBV19 to TRBJ2-7, with D tentatively TRBD1 or TRBD2 (5 bases each). The length of the CDR3 is 11 residues. Germline loops: CDR1 LNHDA, CDR2 SQIVND (reference sequence). The V end was cut by 5 bases, the J end by 5 bases, with 7 bases between. As DNA, the CDR3 is TGTGCCAGTAGTTTGGGGGACGAGCAGTACTTC. It encodes CASSLGDEQYF.

The rearrangement uses TRBV4-3 and TRBJ1-2; tentatively, D is TRBD1 (6 bases). From germline, CDR1 is LGHNA and CDR2 YSLEER. V was cut by 4 bases and J by 2 bases, with 14 bases left in between. This CDR3 spans 15 amino acids. In nucleotides, the CDR3 is TGCGCCAGCAGCCGCCTGACAGGTCCGAACTATGGCTACACCTTC. Translated, it gives CASSRLTGPNYGYTF.

For this clone: One end of the junction fails to match germline, which may point to a read error. The chain combines TRBV4-1 with TRBJ1-4, with unresolved D. The CDR3 has 12 amino acids. Germline-derived CDR1 and CDR2 are MGHRA and YSYEKL. Here the CDR3 reads CASSQAHKKLFF. In DNA form, the CDR3 reads TGCGCCAGCAGCCAAGCGCATAAAAAGCTGTTTTTT.

The CDR3 region has the DNA TGTGCCAGCAGCGTAGCTGAGGGGGACTACAATGAGCAGTTCTTC. It codes for CASSVAEGDYNEQFF. V and J are TRBV9 and TRBJ2-1; a possible D gene is TRBD1 (6 bases). Germline CDR1 is SGDLS and CDR2 is YYNGEE. CDR3 length equals 15 residues. Trimming took 0 bases from V and 3 from J, leaving 10 bases between them.

The chain has TRBV6-1 and TRBJ2-7; 8 nucleotides align to TRBD1. Losses at the gene ends were 3 bases for V and 4 bases for J; bases not matched to a gene: 8. Germline V CDR1 and CDR2: MNHNS, SASEGT. CDR3 length equals 15 residues. DNA of the CDR3: TGTGCCAGCAGTGAGGACAGGGCCCTCGGGTACGAGCAGTACTTC. This codes for CASSEDRALGYEQYF.

The rearrangement links TRBV6-1 to TRBJ1-1; the D is unclear. The V end lost 4 bases, the J end lost 5 bases, and 11 bases lay between the germline ends. The V gene's germline CDR1 is MNHNS and CDR2 SASEGT. CDR3 size: 13 residues. The CDR3: CASSGGRPTEAFF. As DNA, the CDR3 is TGTGCCAGCAGTGGTGGGCGTCCTACTGAAGCTTTCTTT.

The rearrangement uses TRBV2 and TRBJ2-3; D might be TRBD1 or TRBD2, each matching 5 bases. With 6 bases removed from V and 0 bases from J, the gap between germline ends came to 10 bases. This CDR3 is 14 amino acids long. Germline CDR1 SNHLY, CDR2 FYNNEI. DNA for the CDR3: TGTGCCAGCAGGGGACCGTTTAGCACAGATACGCAGTATTTT. Translation gives CASRGPFSTDTQYF. Together with reference TRBV2 and TRBJ2-3, the CDR3 gives the full variable domain: EPEVTQTPSHQVTQMGQEVILRCVPISNHLYFYWYRQILGQKVEFLVSFYNNEISEKSEIFDDQFSVERPDGSNFTLKIRSTKLEDSAMYFCASRGPFSTDTQYFGPGTRLTVL.

The CDR3 reads CASSSNRDRGRDEQYF. The CDR3 DNA is TGTGCCAGCAGCTCAAACCGGGACAGGGGGCGGGACGAGCAGTACTTC. The rearrangement joins TRBV7-9 to TRBJ2-7; 12 bases map to TRBD1. This CDR3 is built from 16 residues. Germline trimming cut 4 bases from V and 5 bases from J; bases unmatched to any gene: 9. Germline V gene sequence: CDR1 SEHNR, CDR2 FQNEAQ (reference sequence).

The rearrangement joins TRBV20-1 to TRBJ1-1; D is unresolved. Germline CDR1 DFQATT, CDR2 SNEGSKA (reference sequence). The CDR3 sequence is 11 residues long. Trimming removed 2 bases at V and 4 bases at J, with 5 bases between. Here the CDR3 reads CSARHVTEAFF. The CDR3 coding sequence is TGCAGTGCTAGACACGTCACTGAAGCTTTCTTT.

This rearrangement joins TRBV4-3 to TRBJ2-7, with 9 bases lining up with TRBD1. The CDR3 spans 15 residues. Trimming cost V 0 bases and J 2 bases; bases outside gene matches: 2. Looked up from germline, CDR1 is LGHNA and CDR2 is YSLEER. The CDR3 region has the DNA TGCGCCAGCAGCCAAGAAGGGACAGGGCCCTACGAGCAGTACTTC. It is translated as CASSQEGTGPYEQYF.

CDR3 sequence: CASKGLNTEAFF. CDR3 nucleotides: TGTGCCAGCAAGGGGTTGAACACTGAAGCTTTCTTT. The chain joins TRBV6-1 to TRBJ1-1; weak D call: TRBD1 (5 bases). V was cut by 7 bases and J by 0 bases, with 6 bases left in between. Looked up from germline, CDR1 is MNHNS and CDR2 is SASEGT. CDR3 length equals 12 residues.